This T cell receptor beta chain comes out of a study of vaccination and CD4 T cells after COVID-19. Across the study: Both day-14 and day-161-to-241 post-vaccine samples exist for a few convalescent patients.

Described time point: late sampling 161 to 241 days after vaccination in three convalescent patients. Study findings and constraints: Spike mono-reactive clones accounted for 304 of the 307 vaccine-specific clones found in convalescent patients. Convalescent patients studied were relatively few, and early post-infection timepoints were absent. With convalescent patients, a median approximately 90% of reactive clones emerged solely after vaccination.

Concerning this clonotype itself: Its antigen is unknown.

TCRdb analysed the PCR reads with MiXCR anew, one entry per CDR3 protein. The data show about 36,000 distinct CDR3 sequences, 36% seen once. J was trimmed by 9 bases and V by 5 bases; bases with no gene match: 13. The CDR3 sequence is 14 residues long. The germline CDR1 and CDR2 sequences are LNHDA and SQIVND (reference sequence). J is TRBJ2-7 and V is TRBV19; 7 bases map to TRBD2. This material consisted of CD4+ T cells from blood, taken about 7 months after SARS-CoV-2 vaccination. The sequence came from a human donor who had recovered from COVID-19. The CDR3 DNA reads as TGTGCCAGTAGTCCCGGGGGAGGGCTGGTTCTGCAGTACTTC. This encodes CASSPGGGLVLQYF.